The 32 T cell receptor beta chains below come from one sample, sequenced in a study of PD-1 blockade in classical Hodgkin lymphoma. There was relapse after autologous stem cell transplantation in every patient, and there was variation in brentuximab vedotin exposure. The repertoire was sequenced with immunoSEQ multiplex PCR; TCRdb's copy has only in-frame clones and lacks some. The sample has 40,000 to 65,000 clones, over 70% seen once. Specimen: peripheral blood mononuclear cells (PBMCs), collected at baseline. The receptors come from a human donor with classical Hodgkin lymphoma.

The chain joins TRBV21-1 to TRBJ2-5; TRBD1 reflects the table's D call only, with no check against the DNA. TRBV21-1 is given as a pseudogene. The CDR3 is 14 residues long. CDR3 sequence reads: CASSKLRGRETQYF. In DNA, the CDR3 is TGTGCCAGCAGCAAACTGAGGGGGAGAGAGACCCAGTACTTC.

The genes are TRBV6-5 and TRBJ2-3; TRBD2 matches at 10 bases. V gave up 6 bases and J gave up 4 bases; unmatched junction bases: 7. The CDR3 has 15 residues. From germline, CDR1 is MNHEY and CDR2 SVGAGI. CDR3 sequence: CASSLLAGAPDTQYF. CDR3 DNA: TGTGCCAGCAGCCTTCTAGCGGGAGCGCCAGATACGCAGTATTTT.

This clone was seen more than once but under ten times. The chain uses TRBV14 and TRBJ2-1; a possible D gene is TRBD2 (6 bases). There are 17 residues in the CDR3. CDR1 and CDR2 from the germline V gene are SGHDN and FVKESK. V lost 4 bases to trimming and J lost 5 bases, with 21 bases between them. The CDR3 DNA reads as TGTGCCAGCAGCCTACCCCTTGGAGGAGGGATTCACAATGAGCAGTTCTTC. It is translated as CASSLPLGGGIHNEQFF. The variable domain in full, with the rest retrieved from reference TRBV14 and TRBJ2-1, is EAGVTQFPSHSVIEKGQTVTLRCDPISGHDNLYWYRRVMGKEIKFLLHFVKESKQDESGMPNNRFLAERTGGTYSTLKVQPAELEDSGVYFCASSLPLGGGIHNEQFFGPGTRLTVL.

The chain combines TRBV6-1 with TRBJ1-2; 8 bases are a match to TRBD1. CDR1 is MNHNS and CDR2 is SASEGT in the germline V gene. With V trimmed by 5 bases and J by 6 bases, 5 bases remained unmatched. The CDR3 spans 13 residues. DNA for the CDR3: TGTGCCAGCAGTTGGACAGGGAACGATGGCTACACCTTC. It translates to CASSWTGNDGYTF.

This clone appeared a few times. The chain couples TRBV7-2 to TRBJ1-1; no definite D call. Germline CDR1 SGHTA, CDR2 FQGNSA. CDR3 length: 13 residues. Trimming shortened V by 4 bases and J by 1 base, and 7 bases separated the two germline ends. The CDR3 DNA is TGTGCCAGCAGCTCTGGGCCGAACACTGAAGCTTTCTTT. Translated: CASSSGPNTEAFF.

The chain has TRBV4-1 and TRBJ1-1; 7 nucleotides line up with TRBD1. Per the germline V gene, CDR1 is MGHRA and CDR2 is YSYEKL. V lost 1 base, J lost 4 bases, and 12 bases stayed unmatched. The CDR3 sequence is 17 residues long. The CDR3 protein is CASSQVLTGPVGTEAFF. As DNA, the CDR3 is TGCGCCAGCAGCCAAGTGCTGACAGGGCCTGTCGGCACTGAAGCTTTCTTT.

The chain links TRBV9 to TRBJ1-1; D perhaps matches TRBD1 (5 bases). The CDR3 length is 14 residues. The germline CDR1 and CDR2 sequences are SGDLS and YYNGEE. Trimming stripped 2 bases from V and 1 base from J, with 9 bases between. Here the CDR3 DNA reads TGTGCCAGCAGCGTCAGGGCTCAGAACACTGAAGCTTTCTTT. Its translation is CASSVRAQNTEAFF.

This clone has just one count. This chain uses TRBV5-1 with TRBJ1-1, with 8 bases that match TRBD1. V was clipped by 1 base and J by 1 base; unmatched bases: 6. The CDR3 has 16 residues. Germline V lookup: CDR1 SGHRS, CDR2 YFSETQ. The CDR3 coding sequence is TGCGCCAGCAGCTTGTACGGGCAGGGGGCGAACACTGAAGCTTTCTTT. Protein sequence: CASSLYGQGANTEAFF.

This chain connects TRBV9 to TRBJ1-1, with unresolved D. CDR3 length equals 13 residues. Trimming removed 4 bases from V and 3 bases from J, with 10 bases in between. Germline V gene data show CDR1 as SGDLS and CDR2 as YYNGEE. For the CDR3, the DNA is TGTGCCAGCAGCTATACAGAGGACACTGAAGCTTTCTTT. Translated: CASSYTEDTEAFF.

This chain connects TRBV18 to TRBJ2-1; TRBD1 agrees at 10 bases. This CDR3 is 13 amino acids long. Germline CDR1 and CDR2: KGHSH and LQKENI. The V gene end was trimmed by 6 bases and the J gene end by 9 bases; junction bases not matched to a gene: 5. CDR3 nucleotide sequence: TGTGCCAGCTCCCTTCGACAGGGGGCTGAGCAGTTCTTC. Amino acid sequence: CASSLRQGAEQFF.

This clone was found once. The chain has TRBV18 and TRBJ2-2, with D maybe TRBD1 (5 bases). V dropped 4 bases and J dropped 4 bases, with 16 bases sitting between them. Germline CDR1 is KGHSH and CDR2 is LQKENI. The CDR3 spans 16 residues. CDR3 coding DNA: TGTGCCAGCTCACAGAACTTGGGGCTGGGCACCGGGGAGCTGTTTTTT. Translated: CASSQNLGLGTGELFF.

J is TRBJ1-2 and V is TRBV5-1; 10 nucleotides match TRBD1. Per the germline V gene, CDR1 is SGHRS and CDR2 is YFSETQ. With V trimmed by 4 bases and J by 8 bases, 11 bases remained unmatched. The CDR3 is 15 amino acids. The CDR3 sequence: CASSPTRQGAVGYTF. In DNA form, the CDR3 reads TGCGCCAGCAGCCCAACCCGACAGGGGGCGGTCGGCTACACCTTC.

J is TRBJ2-7 and V is TRBV30; the D is unclear. Germline V lookup: CDR1 GTSNPN, CDR2 SVGIG (reference sequence). Trimming shortened V by 0 bases and J by 4 bases, and 4 bases separated the two germline ends. This CDR3 contains 11 residues. The CDR3, as DNA: TGTGCCTGGAGTGTTGGGTACGAGCAGTACGTC. It specifies CAWSVGYEQYV.

The gene calls are TRBV11-2 and TRBJ2-7; no reliable D call. V was shortened by 1 base and J by 0 bases, with 13 bases between the two germline ends. From germline, CDR1 is SGHAT and CDR2 FQNNGV. The CDR3 is 16 amino acids. The CDR3 is CASSLVYSANSYEQYF. CDR3 bases: TGTGCCAGCAGCTTAGTGTACTCAGCCAACTCCTACGAGCAGTACTTC.

The chain carries TRBV5-1 and TRBJ2-1; the D is unclear. V was shortened by 1 base and J by 5 bases, with 10 bases between the two germline ends. Germline CDR1 SGHRS, CDR2 YFSETQ. The CDR3 extends over 14 amino acids. The CDR3 spells CASSLLGVDNEQFF. DNA of the CDR3: TGCGCCAGCAGCTTGCTCGGAGTAGACAATGAGCAGTTCTTC.

The chain carries TRBV7-2 and TRBJ2-7, with D unresolved. Germline assignment: CDR1 SGHTA and CDR2 FQGNSA. Trimming left V 5 bases short and J 1 base short, with 9 bases between. This CDR3 contains 13 residues. The CDR3 sequence is CASSPGRSYEQYF. Written as DNA, the CDR3 is TGTGCCAGCAGCCCTGGACGGTCCTACGAGCAGTACTTC.

The chain recombines TRBV2 with TRBJ1-1; the D is unclear. Germline CDR1 SNHLY, CDR2 FYNNEI. The CDR3 has 11 residues. V gave up 8 bases and J gave up 4 bases, with 8 bases separating them. The CDR3 sequence: CASVSGTEAFF. The CDR3 nucleotides read TGTGCCAGCGTTTCCGGCACTGAAGCTTTCTTT.

The chain links TRBV7-2 to TRBJ2-7, with TRBD2 matching over 10 bases. CDR3 length: 16 amino acids. The V gene's germline CDR1 is SGHTA and CDR2 FQGNSA. V was clipped by 1 base and J by 3 bases; unmatched bases: 6. The CDR3 sequence is CASSLVAGGAHYEQYF. CDR3 nucleotide sequence: TGTGCCAGCAGCTTAGTAGCGGGAGGCGCGCACTACGAGCAGTACTTC.

The chain recombines TRBV5-1 with TRBJ1-2, with 10 bases that match TRBD1. With V trimmed by 2 bases and J by 6 bases, 4 bases remained unmatched. The CDR3 length is 14 residues. The germline CDR1 and CDR2 sequences are SGHRS and YFSETQ. CDR3 nucleotides: TGCGCCAGCAGCTTCTCCGGGACAGGGGATGGCTACACCTTC. It encodes CASSFSGTGDGYTF.

The chain couples TRBV18 to TRBJ2-7; TRBD1 aligns across 7 bases. Trimming removed 5 bases from V and 0 bases from J; junction bases left unmatched: 4. Germline V CDR1 and CDR2: KGHSH, LQKENI. CDR3 length equals 14 residues. CDR3 amino acids: CASSTDRSSYEQYV. The CDR3 bases are TGTGCCAGCTCAACGGACAGGAGCTCCTACGAGCAGTACGTC.

This clone was recorded once. The chain carries TRBV7-2 and TRBJ1-5; 8 bases agree with TRBD1. The V gene end was trimmed by 0 bases and the J gene end by 0 bases; junction bases not matched to a gene: 4. CDR1 is SGHTA and CDR2 is FQGNSA in the germline V gene. The CDR3 loop spans 17 amino acids. CDR3: CASSLAGQAYSNQPQHF. In nucleotides, the CDR3 is TGTGCCAGCAGCTTAGCGGGACAGGCCTATAGCAATCAGCCCCAGCATTTT.

This sequence joins TRBV18 and TRBJ1-5; TRBD1 agrees at 8 bases. Germline trimming cut 5 bases from V and 6 bases from J; bases unmatched to any gene: 6. This CDR3 is 14 amino acids long. Germline lookup yields CDR1 KGHSH and CDR2 LQKENI. DNA for the CDR3: TGTGCCAGCTCAGCGACAGGGGAGGTTCAGCCCCAGCATTTT. Translating it yields CASSATGEVQPQHF.

The V call is TRBV23-1, the J call TRBJ2-3; 12 nucleotides line up with TRBD2. TRBV23-1 is labeled an ORF, and its function is uncertain. With 2 bases clipped from V and 1 base from J, the junction kept 10 bases outside the gene matches. The CDR3 totals 19 residues. The CDR3 here is CASSQARTSGMPGTDTQYF. The CDR3 DNA follows: TGCGCCAGCAGTCAAGCCAGGACTAGCGGGATGCCCGGCACAGATACGCAGTATTTT.

The chain couples TRBV4-3 to TRBJ2-1; 7 bases are a match to TRBD2. The CDR3 spans 15 residues. Germline V gene lookup returns CDR1 LGHNA and CDR2 YSLEER. V lost 3 bases to trimming and J lost 6 bases; unmatched junction nucleotides: 8. The CDR3 is CASSHGLENINEQFF. The DNA of the CDR3 is TGCGCCAGCAGCCACGGACTAGAAAACATCAATGAGCAGTTCTTC.

This rearrangement joins TRBV6-5 to TRBJ2-1; a weak D match, TRBD2 (6 bases). Germline V lookup: CDR1 MNHEY, CDR2 SVGAGI. V lost 6 bases, J lost 7 bases, and 19 bases lay in between. The CDR3 runs to 15 residues. This CDR3 reads CASSLDMGGSNEQFF. CDR3 coding DNA: TGTGCCAGCAGCTTAGATATGGGGGGATCGAATGAGCAGTTCTTC.

The gene calls are TRBV2 and TRBJ2-1; 10 positions agree with TRBD1. The V gene end was trimmed by 5 bases and the J gene end by 6 bases; junction bases not matched to a gene: 7. Germline V gene data show CDR1 as SNHLY and CDR2 as FYNNEI. This CDR3 is built from 15 residues. The CDR3 DNA reads TGTGCCAGCAGTATCCGGACAGGGGGGACCAATGAGCAGTTCTTC. Translated: CASSIRTGGTNEQFF.

The chain uses TRBV29-1 and TRBJ2-1; D not resolved. The V gene's germline CDR1 is SQVTM and CDR2 ANQGSEA. The germline V and J ends were trimmed by 2 bases and 6 bases, with 11 bases remaining between them. CDR3 length equals 13 residues. DNA of the CDR3: TGCAGCGTTGAAACGAGGCCTCTCAATGAGCAGTTCTTC. Translation: CSVETRPLNEQFF.

For this clone: Different DNA sequences within this sample yield the same CDR3. This sequence joins TRBV5-1 and TRBJ1-1; D is unclear. V was pared by 5 bases and J by 5 bases, with 7 bases between. The CDR3 spans 11 residues. Germline V gene lookup returns CDR1 SGHRS and CDR2 YFSETQ. The CDR3 is CASRSGTEAFF. The CDR3 DNA reads as TGCGCCAGCAGGAGTGGGACTGAAGCTTTCTTT.

The V gene is TRBV5-1, the J gene TRBJ1-1, with D hard to call. Germline CDR1 SGHRS, CDR2 YFSETQ. The CDR3 length is 13 residues. Trimming removed 2 bases at V and 4 bases at J, with 9 bases between. In nucleotides, the CDR3 is TGCGCCAGCAGCTTTATGGACGGCACTGAAGCTTTCTTT. Its protein product is CASSFMDGTEAFF.

The rearrangement uses TRBV7-9 and TRBJ1-1; no reliable D call. Deletions cut 0 bases from V and 1 base from J, with 9 bases between. The CDR3 contains 15 residues. The germline V gene encodes CDR1 SEHNR and CDR2 FQNEAQ (reference sequence). The CDR3 bases are TGTGCCAGCAGCTTAGCGTTGATTAAGAACACTGAAGCTTTCTTT. It yields the protein CASSLALIKNTEAFF.

In this sample, this clone turned up a few times. The J gene is TRBJ1-3, the V gene TRBV13; D uncertain. V was cut by 4 bases and J by 1 base, with 8 bases left in between. Germline V gene data show CDR1 as PRHDT and CDR2 as FYEKMQ (reference sequence). This CDR3 is 14 amino acids long. CDR3: CASSYRPSGNTIYF. For the CDR3, the DNA is TGTGCCAGCAGCTATCGGCCGTCTGGAAACACCATATATTTT.

The chain couples TRBV5-6 to TRBJ2-3, with TRBD1 identical over 9 bases. The V gene's germline CDR1 is SGHDT and CDR2 YYEEEE. The V segment lost 3 bases and the J segment 2 bases; nucleotides outside the gene matches: 7. The CDR3 totals 16 residues. In DNA form, the CDR3 reads TGTGCCAGCAGCTCGGATGGGACAGGGTACACAGATACGCAGTATTTT. This translates into CASSSDGTGYTDTQYF.